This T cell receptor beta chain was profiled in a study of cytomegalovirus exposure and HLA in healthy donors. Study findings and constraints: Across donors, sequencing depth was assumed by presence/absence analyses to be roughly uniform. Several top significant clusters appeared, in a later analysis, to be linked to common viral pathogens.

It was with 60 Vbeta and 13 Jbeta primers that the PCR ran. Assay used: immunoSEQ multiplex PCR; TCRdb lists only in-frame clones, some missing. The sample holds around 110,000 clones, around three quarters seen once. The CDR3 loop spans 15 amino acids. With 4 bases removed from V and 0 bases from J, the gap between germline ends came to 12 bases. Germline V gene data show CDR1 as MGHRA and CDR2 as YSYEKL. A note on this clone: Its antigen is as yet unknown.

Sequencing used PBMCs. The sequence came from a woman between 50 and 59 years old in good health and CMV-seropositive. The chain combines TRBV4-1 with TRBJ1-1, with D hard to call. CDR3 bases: TGCGCCAGCAGCCTTGAAAGAGACTTGAACACTGAAGCTTTCTTT. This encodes CASSLERDLNTEAFF.